This TCR beta chain originates from a study of STAT3 mutations in large granular lymphocyte leukemia. General study points: In T-cell large granular lymphocyte leukemia, about half of patients showed multiple immunodominant subclonotypes.

On this clone: The antigen is undetermined.

The repertoire was sequenced with immunoSEQ multiplex PCR; TCRdb's copy has only in-frame clones and lacks some. The sample holds about 42,000 clones; about 81% are singletons and the top ten take around 0.39%. The CDR3 extends over 15 amino acids. From germline, CDR1 is SGHVS and CDR2 FNYEAQ. Trimming at V came to 5 bases and at J to 4 bases, leaving 6 bases not matched to a gene. The TCR sequence derives from a human donor with T large granular lymphocyte leukemia. Some clones in this sample may be carry-over from other donors' samples. The specimen was PBMCs. The V and J genes are TRBV7-6 and TRBJ2-5, with TRBD2 matching 11 bases. The CDR3 sequence: CASSLGLAGAETQYF. The CDR3 nucleotides are TGTGCCAGCAGCCTTGGACTAGCGGGCGCAGAGACCCAGTACTTC.